Given below is one TCR beta chain in context. This clone has only a few counts. It lacks a known antigen. The sample holds no much larger clone one base away, and base qualities are not on file. These data belong to a study of CXCR4 blockade with PD-1 therapy in pancreatic cancer (dated by TCRdb to the late 2010s). Background on the whole study: Multiplex immunohistochemistry and TCRbeta immunosequencing of resected pancreatic ductal adenocarcinoma were combined in the study with ex vivo slice culture in which PD-1 and CXCR4 blockade were tested. To look at intratumoral heterogeneity, the researchers TCR-sequenced two geographically distinct regions from each of a handful of tumors.

Broader findings and caveats from the paper: Clonal expansion was observed in tumors, with a mean productive clonality of 0.14 compared with roughly 0.047 in healthy blood, but no correlation between clonality and survival was found. Because only TCRbeta chains were sequenced, true antigen-specificity overlap among convergent dominant clones remained unconfirmed while awaiting paired alpha-beta single-cell sequencing. A strong correlation was found between the frequency of an amino acid clone and the number of distinct nucleotide rearrangements encoding that clone, which suggests convergent selection driven by common tumor antigens.

Using the immunoSEQ Assay at Adaptive Biotechnologies, the researchers immunosequenced TCRbeta CDR3 regions from the extracted DNA. For the original study's pipeline: To quantify the absolute abundance of each unique TCRbeta CDR3, sequences were collapsed and filtered. Clonality was calculated as 1 minus Pielou's evenness, using only productive in-frame rearrangements. For regional overlap, the top 100 nucleotide rearrangements were followed across paired samples, and the Morisita index was used to compare paired samples against unrelated samples. The immunoSEQ Rearrangement Details tool was used to assess convergence of nucleotide rearrangements onto identical amino acid sequences. TCRdb obtained this table from immuneACCESS and retained in-frame rearrangements with V and J assigned. These tables miss some clones; where compared with another copy, unresolved V genes account for less than half of the shortfall, and the remainder is unexplained. V and J calls plus clone size are reproduced from that table; the DNA served to infer D and trimming. This sample is represented by under 2,000 clones; approximately 39% of them were singletons. The ten top clones hold over 12% of the sample.

The archived tumor blocks were obtained from patients to whom no neoadjuvant therapy had been administered before resection. In the preserved-tissue arm, the study used 30 surgical resection samples taken from over 20 pancreatic ductal adenocarcinoma patients who had not previously been treated. For the resection arm, ten 5-micron curls of FFPE tumor adjacent to the multiplex immunohistochemistry slide were used for DNA extraction. Sequences were obtained from tumor tissue. The source is a human donor with pancreatic ductal adenocarcinoma.

The DNA is TGTGCCAGCGCCGGTACTAGCGGTATGGAGACCCAGTACTTC. It specifies CASAGTSGMETQYF. The V and J genes are TRBV6-8 and TRBJ2-5; TRBD2 agrees with 8 junctional bases. The CDR3 runs 14 amino acids, cysteine and phenylalanine included. This entry keeps only the CDR3 DNA: 42 bases, framed from base 1. CDR1 and CDR2 are read off the germline V gene as MNHGY and SAAAGT. Trimming takes 8 bases off V and 5 bases off J; junction bases not matched to a gene: 10.